This record concerns one T cell receptor beta chain sequence. As processed by the authors: Reference gene primer amplification gave nucleated cell count estimates. Sequencing was performed with immunoSEQ multiplex PCR; in TCRdb, only in-frame clones are kept and a portion is missing. V, J and clone size were drawn from that table, and D and trimming were deduced from the DNA. The sample consists of roughly 360,000 clones, more than 75% of them appearing once. This specimen comes from a study of blood T cell repertoires in COVID-19. The V gene's germline CDR1 is DFQATT and CDR2 SNEGSKA (reference sequence). V lost 2 bases and J 7 bases, leaving 5 bases between the germline ends. This CDR3 contains 10 residues.

This clonotype was sampled from a human donor with acute or convalescent COVID-19. The donor label of this sample is uncertain. The chain recombines TRBV20-1 with TRBJ1-2; the D gene is possibly TRBD1 (5 bases). Sequencing input: peripheral blood. The CDR3 sequence is CSARQGGYTF. The CDR3 region has the DNA TGCAGTGCTAGACAGGGTGGCTACACCTTC.